This is a list of T cell receptor beta chains from one sample in a study of cytomegalovirus exposure and HLA in healthy donors. Measured with immunoSEQ multiplex PCR; TCRdb has only the in-frame clones, and not every one. Of about 200,000 clones listed, 70% to 80% are singletons. The specimen sequenced was PBMCs. Source of these receptors: a girl aged 10-17 years in good health and CMV-seropositive. The CDR3 runs from the conserved cysteine through the conserved F or W. Each record gives: D gene, J gene, V gene, clone size, CDR3 protein, CDR3 DNA. The D gene is left open where the match is weak. Clone size is not always given. Where it is, it says once, few, many or a class for expanded clones.

>TRBD1|TRBJ2-6|TRBV2|NA
CASHIDRAGANVLTF
TGTGCCAGCCATATTGACAGGGCTGGGGCCAACGTCCTGACTTTC
>NA|TRBJ2-5|TRBV7-9|NA
CASSRGGFGETQYF
TGTGCCAGCAGCCGCGGGGGCTTCGGGGAGACCCAGTACTTC
>TRBD1|TRBJ2-2|TRBV7-2|NA
CASSLAGRGLTGELFF
TGTGCCAGCAGCTTAGCCGGCAGGGGGCTAACCGGGGAGCTGTTTTTT
>TRBD1|TRBJ1-6|TRBV5-4|few
CASSSGQGLRNSPLHF
TGTGCCAGCAGCTCGGGACAGGGGCTTCGAAATTCACCCCTCCACTTT
>TRBD1|TRBJ1-2|TRBV7-6|NA
CASSPAGTAYGYTF
TGTGCCAGCAGCCCGGCCGGGACAGCCTATGGCTACACCTTC
>TRBD2|TRBJ2-1|TRBV6-5|NA
CASSWGGTSGGEEQFF
TGTGCCAGCAGTTGGGGGGGGACTAGCGGGGGAGAGGAGCAGTTCTTC
>TRBD1|TRBJ1-1|TRBV6-1|NA
CASSSGQGDTEAFF
TGTGCCAGCAGTTCGGGACAGGGGGACACTGAAGCTTTCTTT
>NA|TRBJ2-3|TRBV6-5|NA
CASSYSTGSTDTQYF
TGTGCCAGCAGTTATTCCACAGGGAGCACAGATACGCAGTATTTT
>NA|TRBJ2-5|TRBV11-2|few
CAIRLRGPGTQYF
TGTGCCATCCGGCTCCGGGGTCCTGGGACCCAGTACTTC
>NA|TRBJ2-3|TRBV7-2|NA
CASSLRVNTDTQYF
TGTGCCAGCAGCCTCAGGGTTAACACAGATACGCAGTATTTT
>TRBD1|TRBJ2-7|TRBV7-8|NA
CASSFGGQGGYEQYF
TGTGCCAGCAGCTTTGGAGGACAGGGTGGGTACGAGCAGTACTTC
>TRBD1|TRBJ2-2|TRBV11-3|NA
CASSLDGWDRANTGELFF
TGTGCCAGCAGCTTAGATGGCTGGGACAGGGCGAACACCGGGGAGCTGTTTTTT
>NA|TRBJ2-7|TRBV6-5|NA
CASSPDFYEQYF
TGTGCCAGCAGCCCAGACTTCTACGAGCAGTACTTC
>NA|TRBJ2-5|TRBV4-1|NA
CASSRTEGETQYF
TGCGCCAGCAGCCGAACGGAGGGGGAGACCCAGTACTTC
>TRBD1|TRBJ1-1|TRBV4-2|NA
CASSEEAETMDRGTTEAFF
TGTGCCAGCAGCGAAGAGGCCGAAACGATGGACAGGGGTACGACTGAAGCTTTCTTT
>NA|TRBJ1-6|TRBV2|NA
CASSEAGGSPLHF
TGTGCCAGCAGTGAAGCTGGAGGATCACCCCTCCACTTT
>TRBD2|TRBJ2-1|TRBV10-3|NA
CAISPTSGGLSEQFF
TGTGCCATCAGTCCCACTAGCGGGGGTTTGAGTGAGCAGTTCTTC
>TRBD2|TRBJ2-7|TRBV6-1|once
CASSPGTSGSYEQYF
TGTGCTAGCTCGCCAGGGACTAGCGGTTCCTACGAGCAGTACTTC
>TRBD1|TRBJ2-1|TRBV11-3|NA
CASSLTLGTASSYNEQFF
TGTGCCAGCAGCTTAACTCTGGGGACAGCTAGCTCCTACAATGAGCAGTTCTTC
>TRBD2|TRBJ2-3|TRBV6-1|few
CASTPRGGTDTQYF
TGTGCCAGCACTCCCCGGGGGGGCACAGATACGCAGTATTTT
>TRBD1|TRBJ1-2|TRBV18|once
CASSPTDRVRGYTF
TGTGCCAGCTCACCTACTGACAGGGTGCGGGGCTACACCTTC
>NA|TRBJ2-1|TRBV4-3|NA
CASSHSLADGNNEQFF
TGCGCCAGCAGCCACAGTCTAGCAGACGGGAACAATGAGCAGTTCTTC
>NA|TRBJ1-5|TRBV6-5|NA
CASRPTGPSNQPQHF
TGTGCCAGCAGGCCGACAGGCCCCAGCAATCAGCCCCAGCATTTT
>TRBD1|TRBJ1-1|TRBV19|NA
CATRTGGNTEAFF
TGTGCCACCCGGACAGGGGGGAACACTGAAGCTTTCTTT
>NA|TRBJ1-6|TRBV6-1|few
CASIKSSYNSPLHF
TGTGCCAGCATAAAGAGCTCCTATAATTCACCCCTCCACTTT
>TRBD1|TRBJ2-7|TRBV7-9|few
CASSRQDRPYEQYF
TGTGCCAGCAGCAGGCAGGACAGGCCGTACGAGCAGTACTTC
>NA|TRBJ1-2|TRBV30|NA
CAWRVDYGYTF
TGTGCCTGGCGGGTGGACTATGGCTACACCTTC
>NA|TRBJ2-3|TRBV13|NA
CASSGTGTTDTQYF
TGTGCCAGCAGCGGTACAGGAACCACAGATACGCAGTATTTT
>NA|TRBJ1-2|TRBV27|few
CASSSLPTGLYGYTF
TGTGCCAGCAGTTCCCTTCCGACGGGACTCTATGGCTACACCTTC
>NA|TRBJ1-3|TRBV29-1|NA
CSVVDRTPGNTIYF
TGCAGCGTCGTAGACAGAACACCCGGAAACACCATATATTTT
>TRBD1|TRBJ1-1|TRBV6-5|few
CASSYSGGQGVAFF
TGTGCCAGCAGTTACTCTGGGGGACAGGGTGTAGCTTTCTTT
>NA|TRBJ2-3|TRBV5-4|NA
CASSWAGNTDTQYF
TGTGCCAGCAGCTGGGCGGGAAACACAGATACGCAGTATTTT
>TRBD2|TRBJ2-5|TRBV7-2|NA
CASSLLPLAGGQETQYF
TGTGCCAGCAGCCTACTTCCGCTAGCGGGGGGACAAGAGACCCAGTACTTC
>NA|TRBJ2-5|TRBV5-1|NA
CASSPRDLQETQYF
TGCGCCAGCAGCCCCCGGGACTTACAAGAGACCCAGTACTTC
>NA|TRBJ1-4|TRBV14|NA
CASSQVVFGGEKLFF
TGTGCCAGCAGCCAAGTGGTTTTCGGGGGAGAAAAACTGTTTTTT
>NA|TRBJ2-3|TRBV7-2|NA
CASSLALGQNTQYF
TGTGCCAGCAGCTTAGCTCTGGGACAAAATACGCAGTATTTT
>TRBD1|TRBJ2-3|TRBV7-9|NA
CASSLSPGQGTDTQYF
TGTGCCAGCAGCTTAAGTCCGGGACAGGGGACAGATACGCAGTATTTT
>TRBD1|TRBJ2-4|TRBV7-2|NA
CASSLVGTGGAKNIQYF
TGTGCCAGCAGCTTAGTAGGGACAGGGGGAGCCAAAAACATTCAGTACTTC
>NA|TRBJ1-1|TRBV20-1|NA
CSAWRDVAFF
TGCAGTGCATGGAGGGACGTAGCTTTCTTT
>TRBD2|TRBJ2-3|TRBV4-2|NA
CASSPLAGSTDTQYF
TGTGCCAGCAGCCCTTTAGCGGGGAGCACAGATACGCAGTATTTT